These 20 T cell receptor beta chains were all obtained from the same sample, sequenced in a study of cytomegalovirus exposure and HLA in healthy donors (TCRdb year 2017). To prepare the library, the immunoSEQ multiplex PCR assay was applied. The multiplex PCR relied on a mix of 60 forward primers for TCR Vbeta segments and 13 reverse primers for TCR Jbeta segments. This immuneACCESS table, as held by TCRdb, lists in-frame sequences with V and J called but not all clones. Of the missing ones, under half trace to an unresolved V gene in checked studies; the others have no known cause. This sample holds about 100,000 clones; roughly 82% were observed only once. The ten largest clonotypes hold less than 3.5% of the sample. The sample taken for sequencing was PBMCs. The receptors originated from a man aged 25 to 45 in good health and CMV-seropositive.

Written as DNA, the CDR3 is TGCGCCAGCAGCTTGAACAGGAACACTGAAGCTTTCTTT. This translates into CASSLNRNTEAFF. The rearrangement links TRBV5-1 to TRBJ1-1; no definite D call. Germline CDR1 reads SGHRS; CDR2 reads YFSETQ. This CDR3 spans 13 amino acids. V was pared by 1 base and J by 1 base, with 5 bases between.

This clone was seen once. The chain carries TRBV6-6 and TRBJ1-5; D remains unclear. Germline CDR1 is MNHNY and CDR2 is SVGAGI (reference sequence). Trimming took 0 bases from V and 2 from J, leaving 11 bases between them. The CDR3 is 16 amino acids. As DNA, the CDR3 is TGTGCCAGCAGTTACTCCCTCGGGATTGGCAATCAGCCCCAGCATTTT. This sequence encodes CASSYSLGIGNQPQHF.

The sample holds a few counts of this clone. V usage is TRBV6-4 and J usage is TRBJ2-5; D is undetermined. Matching the DNA end better, TRBJ2-7 makes the J call doubtful. Germline CDR1 MRHNA, CDR2 SNTAGT. The CDR3 covers 15 residues. This chain's CDR3 is CASRGPRNTSYEQYF. The CDR3 DNA follows: TGTGCCAGCCGCGGCCCAAGGAACACCTCCTACGAGCAGTACTTC.

The chain has TRBV9 and TRBJ2-2; D possibly corresponds to TRBD1 (5 bases). V was pared by 0 bases and J by 5 bases, with 11 bases between. CDR1 is SGDLS and CDR2 is YYNGEE in the germline V gene. The CDR3 loop spans 15 amino acids. The CDR3 reads CASSVGRTSTGELFF. The CDR3 nucleotides read TGTGCCAGCAGCGTAGGACGGACATCAACCGGGGAGCTGTTTTTT.

This clone was counted once. CDR3 loop: CASSTGLAGGNDEQYF. CDR3 sequence (DNA): TGTGCCAGCAGCACCGGACTAGCGGGGGGTAACGACGAGCAGTACTTC. This chain joins TRBV5-4 and TRBJ2-7, with 14 bases aligning to TRBD2. J was trimmed by 5 bases and V by 4 bases; bases with no gene match: 8. From germline, CDR1 is SGHNT and CDR2 YYREEE (reference sequence). This CDR3 is built from 16 residues.

The V and J genes are TRBV27 and TRBJ2-4; 10 nucleotides line up with TRBD2. V shed 0 bases, J shed 9 bases, and the junction held 5 bases outside the gene matches. Germline-derived CDR1 and CDR2 are MNHEY and SMNVEV (reference sequence). CDR3 size: 15 residues. The CDR3 is CASSLSAGGPGIQYF. As DNA, the CDR3 is TGTGCCAGCAGTTTATCAGCGGGGGGGCCGGGCATTCAGTACTTC.

This rearrangement joins TRBV19 to TRBJ2-1; TRBD2 matches 12 bases. Trimming removed 3 bases from V and 8 bases from J; junction bases left unmatched: 5. Germline CDR1 is LNHDA and CDR2 is SQIVND (reference sequence). This CDR3 is built from 15 residues. CDR3 region: CASSMSSGGAYEQFF. The DNA for the CDR3 is TGTGCCAGTAGTATGTCTAGCGGGGGGGCATATGAGCAGTTCTTC.

A single count supports this clone. The genes are TRBV6-5 and TRBJ2-7, with 9 bases aligning to TRBD2. CDR3 length: 14 amino acids. V shed 7 bases and J 6 bases; nucleotides not matched to a gene: 10. Germline CDR1 MNHEY, CDR2 SVGAGI. CDR3 nucleotide sequence: TGTGCCAGCACTAGACCGGGACTAGCTAGCGAGCAGTACTTC. It translates to CASTRPGLASEQYF.

This clone came up a few times. Mismatch with germline at one junction end may stem from a read error. V gene TRBV7-9 combines with J gene TRBJ2-5; 12 bases are shared with TRBD2. Germline CDR1 and CDR2: SEHNR and FQNEAQ (reference sequence). The CDR3 totals 16 residues. The CDR3 DNA is TGTTCCAGCAGCTCCGGGACTAGCGGGCCACAAGAGACCCAGTACTTC. Protein: CSSSSGTSGPQETQYF.

V is TRBV6-5 and J is TRBJ1-5, with a weak D call TRBD1 (6 bases). The V gene lost 2 bases and the J gene lost 0 bases, with 11 bases spanning the gap. The CDR3 is 16 amino acids. The germline V gene encodes CDR1 MNHEY and CDR2 SVGAGI. In DNA form, the CDR3 reads TGTGCCAGCAGTTACGGCAGGGGCCATAGCAATCAGCCCCAGCATTTT. This gives the protein CASSYGRGHSNQPQHF.

This clone was observed once. This chain links TRBV9 with TRBJ2-1; 15 bases map to TRBD2. Trimming took 3 bases from V and 7 from J; bases not matched to a gene: 5. This CDR3 contains 16 residues. Germline V gives CDR1 SGDLS, CDR2 YYNGEE. The CDR3 sequence: CASSETGTSGGNEQFF. The CDR3 DNA follows: TGTGCCAGCAGCGAAACCGGGACTAGCGGGGGGAATGAGCAGTTCTTC.

The J gene is TRBJ1-1, the V gene TRBV9; TRBD1 might be the D (6 bases). Trimming cost V 1 base and J 4 bases, with 11 bases left between them. Germline V gives CDR1 SGDLS, CDR2 YYNGEE. The CDR3 has 14 amino acids. The CDR3 loop is CASSVQGWGTEAFF. The CDR3 region has the DNA TGTGCCAGCAGCGTACAGGGGTGGGGCACTGAAGCTTTCTTT.

The chain is built from TRBV4-1 and TRBJ1-2; the D gene is possibly TRBD1 (6 bases). Germline V gene sequence: CDR1 MGHRA, CDR2 YSYEKL. CDR3 size: 16 residues. V gave up 1 base and J gave up 4 bases, with 16 bases separating them. The CDR3 DNA follows: TGCGCCAGCAGCCAAGCCCAGGGAGGGGGTCGCTATGGCTACACCTTC. Translated, it gives CASSQAQGGGRYGYTF.

The CDR3 DNA reads as TGTGCCAGCAGTCTCTCTGTCACAGATACGCAGTATTTT. It yields the protein CASSLSVTDTQYF. This chain connects TRBV27 to TRBJ2-3; D gene unclear. Germline assignment: CDR1 MNHEY and CDR2 SMNVEV (reference sequence). The CDR3 sequence is 13 residues long. V shed 5 bases and J shed 2 bases, with 8 bases lying between them.

Regarding this clone: One junction end does not reproduce the germline sequence, and a read error may be involved. The chain carries TRBV7-9 and TRBJ2-1; no firm D call. The CDR3 runs to 12 residues. Germline lookup yields CDR1 SEHNR and CDR2 FQNEAQ (reference sequence). DNA for the CDR3: TGTTCCAGCAGCTTAGTAAGCCGTGGGCAGTTCTTC. Encoded protein: CSSSLVSRGQFF.

This clone was counted a single time. The chain carries TRBV27 and TRBJ2-5, with 8 bases lining up with TRBD2. The germline V gene has CDR1 MNHEY and CDR2 SMNVEV (reference sequence). The CDR3 is made up of 13 amino acids. Trimming at V came to 3 bases and at J to 4 bases, leaving 1 base not matched to a gene. In nucleotides, the CDR3 is TGTGCCAGCAGTTTCCGGGAGGGAGAGACCCAGTACTTC. Translation gives CASSFREGETQYF.

The chain uses TRBV7-9 and TRBJ1-1; D remains ambiguous. Germline V gives CDR1 SEHNR, CDR2 FQNEAQ (reference sequence). This CDR3 region has 13 residues. Trimming pared 7 bases from V and 0 bases from J, leaving 9 bases between. This chain's CDR3 is CASTVFLNTEAFF. CDR3 DNA sequence: TGTGCCAGCACCGTTTTTTTGAACACTGAAGCTTTCTTT.

The chain couples TRBV29-1 to TRBJ2-1; perhaps TRBD1 as D (5 bases). V shed 0 bases and J shed 0 bases, with 15 bases lying between them. The CDR3 sequence is 17 residues long. Germline lookup yields CDR1 SQVTM and CDR2 ANQGSEA. The CDR3: CSVEDFQGRDSYNEQFF. CDR3 DNA sequence: TGCAGCGTTGAAGACTTCCAGGGTAGGGACTCCTACAATGAGCAGTTCTTC.

The gene calls are TRBV7-9 and TRBJ1-5; 7 nucleotides align to TRBD1. Germline CDR1 and CDR2: SEHNR and FQNEAQ (reference sequence). CDR3 length: 13 amino acids. J gave up 3 bases and V 5 bases, and 1 base lay outside the gene matches. The CDR3 reads CASSGTVNQPQHF. CDR3 nucleotides: TGTGCCAGCAGCGGGACAGTCAATCAGCCCCAGCATTTT.

V and J are TRBV23-1 and TRBJ1-2, with D unresolved. TRBV23-1 carries the ORF label, with uncertain function. CDR3 size: 12 residues. V was pared by 6 bases and J by 8 bases, with 13 bases between. CDR3 protein: CASSRSRRGYTF. The CDR3 nucleotides are TGCGCCAGCAGCCGAAGCCGTCGGGGCTACACCTTC.